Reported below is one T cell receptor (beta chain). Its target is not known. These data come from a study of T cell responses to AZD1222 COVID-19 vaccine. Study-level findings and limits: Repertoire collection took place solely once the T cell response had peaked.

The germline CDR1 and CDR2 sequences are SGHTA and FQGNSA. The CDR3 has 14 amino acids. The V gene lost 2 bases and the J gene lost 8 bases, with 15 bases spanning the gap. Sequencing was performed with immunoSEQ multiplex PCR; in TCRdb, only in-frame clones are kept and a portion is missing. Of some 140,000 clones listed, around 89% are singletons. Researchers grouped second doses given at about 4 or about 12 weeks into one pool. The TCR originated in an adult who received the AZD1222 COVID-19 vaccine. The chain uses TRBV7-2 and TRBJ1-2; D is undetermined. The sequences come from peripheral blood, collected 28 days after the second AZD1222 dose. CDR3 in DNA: TGTGCCAGCAGCTTATGGTCCGACGGCCGGGGCTACACCTTC. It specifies CASSLWSDGRGYTF.